A selection of T cell receptor beta chains follows, all from one sample in a study of PD-1 blockade in classical Hodgkin lymphoma. Assay: immunoSEQ multiplex PCR; the TCRdb copy retains only in-frame clones and omits some. This table holds around 26,000 clones, 75% to 90% found once. Sequenced here: CD4+ T cells from blood, sampled before the fourth cycle of nivolumab. Every receptor here comes from a human donor with classical Hodgkin lymphoma. CDR3s include the opening cysteine and the closing phenylalanine or tryptophan. The D gene is left open where the match is weak. Only part of the rows carry a size: once, few, many, or a class if the clone is expanded.

V: TRBV13
D: -
size: once
J: TRBJ2-7
CDR3: CASTSSTGYEQYF
DNA: TGTGCCAGCACCTCATCGACAGGCTACGAGCAGTACTTC

V: TRBV4-3
D: TRBD1
size: -
J: TRBJ2-7
CDR3: CASSQDGTGDNEQYF
DNA: TGCGCCAGCAGCCAAGACGGGACAGGGGACAACGAGCAGTACTTC

V: TRBV9
D: -
size: few
J: TRBJ1-2
CDR3: CASSPVTGGDYGYTF
DNA: TGTGCCAGCAGCCCCGTTACGGGTGGGGACTATGGCTACACCTTC

V: TRBV6-1
D: -
size: -
J: TRBJ2-7
CDR3: CASSAYDTSYEQYF
DNA: TGTGCCAGCAGTGCCTATGACACCTCCTACGAGCAGTACTTC

V: TRBV6-1
D: -
size: -
J: TRBJ2-4
CDR3: CASSRGGAENIQYF
DNA: TGTGCCAGCAGCCGTGGGGGGGCGGAAAACATTCAGTACTTC

V: TRBV6-5
D: TRBD1
size: -
J: TRBJ1-2
CDR3: CASSYKGAGYGYTF
DNA: TGTGCCAGCAGTTACAAGGGGGCGGGCTATGGCTACACCTTC

V: TRBV5-1
D: TRBD1
size: -
J: TRBJ2-7
CDR3: CASSSGQGVVGEQYF
DNA: TGCGCCAGCAGTTCGGGACAGGGGGTGGTCGGCGAGCAGTACTTC

V: TRBV5-6
D: -
size: -
J: TRBJ1-4
CDR3: CASIGYNEKLFF
DNA: TGTGCCAGCATCGGCTATAATGAAAAACTGTTTTTT

V: TRBV6-5
D: TRBD2
size: -
J: TRBJ2-7
CDR3: CASKLAGATYEQYF
DNA: TGTGCCAGCAAACTAGCGGGGGCGACCTACGAGCAGTACTTC

V: TRBV20-1
D: -
size: -
J: TRBJ2-7
CDR3: CSVGQLYEQYF
DNA: TGCAGTGTCGGACAGCTGTACGAGCAGTACTTC

V: TRBV10-3
D: -
size: -
J: TRBJ1-1
CDR3: CAISSGSWNTEAFF
DNA: TGTGCCATCAGTAGTGGGTCCTGGAACACTGAAGCTTTCTTT

V: TRBV7-6
D: TRBD1
size: few
J: TRBJ2-3
CDR3: CASSTGTATSTDTQYF
DNA: TGTGCCAGCAGCACCGGGACAGCCACTAGCACAGATACGCAGTATTTT

V: TRBV18
D: TRBD1
size: few
J: TRBJ2-2
CDR3: CASSPRTGGTNTGELFF
DNA: TGTGCCAGCTCACCACGGACAGGGGGAACGAACACCGGGGAGCTGTTTTTT

V: TRBV9
D: -
size: -
J: TRBJ1-3
CDR3: CASSVAAAGYGNTIYF
DNA: TGTGCCAGCAGCGTAGCTGCAGCCGGATATGGAAACACCATATATTTT

V: TRBV6-1
D: TRBD1
size: -
J: TRBJ1-5
CDR3: CASSALTGADGPQHF
DNA: TGTGCCAGCAGTGCTCTGACAGGGGCGGACGGGCCCCAGCATTTT

V: TRBV18
D: -
size: -
J: TRBJ2-7
CDR3: CASSFQTYEQYF
DNA: TGTGCCAGCTCATTTCAAACGTACGAGCAGTACTTC

V: TRBV9
D: TRBD1
size: -
J: TRBJ1-4
CDR3: CASSVGGTVHEKLFF
DNA: TGTGCCAGCAGCGTAGGAGGGACAGTACATGAAAAACTGTTTTTT

V: TRBV7-2
D: TRBD2
size: -
J: TRBJ2-2
CDR3: CASFRGGIAGELFF
DNA: TGTGCCAGCTTTCGGGGGGGAATCGCCGGGGAGCTGTTTTTT

V: TRBV7-9
D: -
size: -
J: TRBJ1-6
CDR3: CASGWVESPLHF
DNA: TGTGCCAGCGGGTGGGTTGAGTCACCCCTCCACTTT

V: TRBV5-8
D: -
size: -
J: TRBJ1-2
CDR3: CASSFGRPNYGYTF
DNA: TGTGCCAGCAGCTTTGGCAGGCCGAACTATGGCTACACCTTC

V: TRBV18
D: -
size: -
J: TRBJ2-3
CDR3: CASSPVGDSRDTQYF
DNA: TGTGCCAGCTCACCAGTTGGGGACTCAAGAGATACGCAGTATTTT

V: TRBV28
D: TRBD1
size: -
J: TRBJ1-1
CDR3: CASSSGQGHTEAFF
DNA: TGTGCCAGCAGTTCCGGACAGGGTCACACTGAAGCTTTCTTT

V: TRBV27
D: -
size: -
J: TRBJ1-2
CDR3: CASSLSRGLAGYTF
DNA: TGTGCCAGCAGTTTATCGAGAGGGCTTGCGGGCTACACCTTC

V: TRBV5-4
D: -
size: -
J: TRBJ2-7
CDR3: CASSLASGSGYEQYF
DNA: TGTGCCAGCAGCTTGGCCTCAGGGTCCGGGTACGAGCAGTACTTC

V: TRBV18
D: -
size: -
J: TRBJ2-7
CDR3: CASSPQGTTYEQYF
DNA: TGTGCCAGCTCACCACAAGGGACAACTTACGAGCAGTACTTC

V: TRBV7-9
D: TRBD2
size: once
J: TRBJ2-1
CDR3: CASSLSGVAFNEQFF
DNA: TGTGCCAGCAGCCTTAGCGGGGTGGCCTTCAATGAGCAGTTCTTC

V: TRBV6-5
D: -
size: once
J: TRBJ1-2
CDR3: CASSYNRDDNYGYTF
DNA: TGTGCCAGCAGTTACAACAGGGATGACAACTATGGCTACACCTTC

V: TRBV5-1
D: TRBD1
size: once
J: TRBJ1-3
CDR3: CASSLGQGDGNTIYF
DNA: TGCGCCAGCAGCCTAGGACAGGGTGATGGAAACACCATATATTTT

V: TRBV30
D: TRBD2
size: -
J: TRBJ2-3
CDR3: CAWSVAGGWTDTQYF
DNA: TGTGCCTGGAGTGTAGCGGGGGGGTGGACAGATACGCAGTATTTT

V: TRBV7-9
D: -
size: -
J: TRBJ2-5
CDR3: CASSSQHHRNGLVGETQYF
DNA: TGTGCCAGCAGCTCCCAACACCACAGGAACGGATTGGTCGGCGAGACCCAGTACTTC

V: TRBV6-5
D: -
size: -
J: TRBJ1-1
CDR3: CASSYAGMNTEAFF
DNA: TGTGCCAGCAGTTATGCAGGGATGAACACTGAAGCTTTCTTT

V: TRBV30
D: -
size: once
J: TRBJ2-7
CDR3: CAWTPRQPTYEQYF
DNA: TGTGCCTGGACGCCGCGGCAGCCCACCTACGAGCAGTACTTC

V: TRBV10-3
D: TRBD2
size: -
J: TRBJ2-5
CDR3: CAISPSSGQETQYF
DNA: TGTGCCATCAGCCCTTCTAGCGGCCAAGAGACCCAGTACTTC

V: TRBV11-1
D: TRBD1
size: -
J: TRBJ1-1
CDR3: CASSWTGEPEAFF
DNA: TGTGCCAGCAGCTGGACAGGGGAACCTGAAGCTTTCTTT

V: TRBV7-2
D: TRBD2
size: -
J: TRBJ2-3
CDR3: CASSLGYSGITDTQYF
DNA: TGTGCCAGCAGCTTAGGTTATAGCGGGATCACAGATACGCAGTATTTT

V: TRBV19
D: -
size: -
J: TRBJ2-2
CDR3: CASSMYGGSFNTGELFF
DNA: TGTGCCAGTAGTATGTATGGAGGATCCTTTAACACCGGGGAGCTGTTTTTT

V: TRBV19
D: TRBD2
size: few
J: TRBJ2-1
CDR3: CASRSGGAENEQFF
DNA: TGTGCCAGTAGGAGCGGGGGGGCTGAAAATGAGCAGTTCTTC

V: TRBV28
D: TRBD1
size: -
J: TRBJ1-2
CDR3: CASRWGQGATFGYTF
DNA: TGTGCCAGCAGATGGGGGCAGGGGGCCACATTTGGCTACACCTTC

V: TRBV11-3
D: -
size: -
J: TRBJ2-5
CDR3: CASSLGWGLETQYF
DNA: TGTGCCAGCAGCTTAGGTTGGGGGCTGGAGACCCAGTACTTC

V: TRBV19
D: -
size: -
J: TRBJ2-7
CDR3: CASSRSWGRAAYEQYF
DNA: TGTGCCAGTAGTAGGAGCTGGGGTCGAGCGGCCTACGAGCAGTACTTC